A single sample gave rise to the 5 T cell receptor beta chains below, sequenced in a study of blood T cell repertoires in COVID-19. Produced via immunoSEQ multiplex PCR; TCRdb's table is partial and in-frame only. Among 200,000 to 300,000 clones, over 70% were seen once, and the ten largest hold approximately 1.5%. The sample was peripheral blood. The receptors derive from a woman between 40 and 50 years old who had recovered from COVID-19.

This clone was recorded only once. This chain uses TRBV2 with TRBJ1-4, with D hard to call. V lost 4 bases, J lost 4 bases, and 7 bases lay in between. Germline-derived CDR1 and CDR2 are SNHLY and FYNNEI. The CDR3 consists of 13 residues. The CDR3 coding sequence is TGTGCCAGCAGTGTTCTGTATAATGAAAAACTGTTTTTT. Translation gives CASSVLYNEKLFF.

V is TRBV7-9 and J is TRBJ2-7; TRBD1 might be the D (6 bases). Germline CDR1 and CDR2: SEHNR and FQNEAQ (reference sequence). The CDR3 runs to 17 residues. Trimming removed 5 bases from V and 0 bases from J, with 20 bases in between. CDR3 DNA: TGTGCCAGCAGCCAAAAAGGGACATACTTGAGCTCCTACGAGCAGTACTTC. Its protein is CASSQKGTYLSSYEQYF. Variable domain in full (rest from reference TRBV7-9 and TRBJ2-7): DTGVSQNPRHKITKRGQNVTFRCDPISEHNRLYWYRQTLGQGPEFLTYFQNEAQLEKSRLLSDRFSAERPKGSFSTLEIQRTEQGDSAMYLCASSQKGTYLSSYEQYFGPGTRLTVT.

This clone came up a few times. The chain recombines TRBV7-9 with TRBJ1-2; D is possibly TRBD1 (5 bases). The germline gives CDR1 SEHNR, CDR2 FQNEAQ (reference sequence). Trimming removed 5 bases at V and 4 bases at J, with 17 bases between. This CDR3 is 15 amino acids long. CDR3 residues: CASSPGTALGYGYTF. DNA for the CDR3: TGTGCCAGCAGCCCCGGGACTGCGCTGGGCTATGGCTACACCTTC.

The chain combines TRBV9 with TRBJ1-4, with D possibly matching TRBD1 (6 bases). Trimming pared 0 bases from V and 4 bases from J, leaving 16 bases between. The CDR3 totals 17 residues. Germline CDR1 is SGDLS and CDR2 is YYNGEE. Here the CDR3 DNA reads TGTGCCAGCAGCGTAGGAGCTTTGACAGGCGGTAATGAAAAACTGTTTTTT. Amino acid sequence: CASSVGALTGGNEKLFF.

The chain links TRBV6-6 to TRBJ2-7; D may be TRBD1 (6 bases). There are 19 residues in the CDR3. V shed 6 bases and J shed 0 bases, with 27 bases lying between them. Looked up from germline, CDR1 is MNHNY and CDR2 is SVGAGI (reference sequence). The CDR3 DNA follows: TGTGCCAGCAGCTTGACGACAGGAGCTGGAAAGTTGAGCTCCTACGAGCAGTACTTC. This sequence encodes CASSLTTGAGKLSSYEQYF.